Here is one T cell receptor (beta chain) with its context. These data belong to a study of blood T cell repertoires in COVID-19. For the study at large: COVID-19 samples, acute and convalescent, were from the United States, Italy and Spain. T cells, B-cell-depleted T cells, or PBMCs supplied cDNA or gDNA.

As processed by the authors: Reference gene primer amplification gave nucleated cell count estimates. The method was immunoSEQ multiplex PCR; TCRdb's version includes in-frame clones alone and lacks a portion of them. The V and J calls and the clone size are those of that table, but D and trimming were determined from the DNA. Here the sample spans fewer than 80,000 clones, 85% to 90% being singletons. Trimming left V 6 bases short and J 5 bases short, with 16 bases between. The CDR3 sequence is 14 residues long. Germline CDR1 reads MNHEY; CDR2 reads SVGAGI. The V gene is TRBV6-5, the J gene TRBJ1-2; the D gene is possibly TRBD1 (5 bases). The clonotype was recovered from a woman between 45 and 60 years old with active COVID-19. Sequencing input: peripheral blood. CDR3 in amino acids: CASSSDSPKYGYTF. DNA for the CDR3: TGTGCCAGCAGCTCCGACAGCCCAAAATATGGCTACACCTTC.